This T cell receptor beta chain came from a study of blood T cells in healthy people across ages. Using a J-beta primer mix together with a sample-barcoded 5' primer, a second PCR was run for roughly 6 to 12 cycles. Sequencing of every sample gave 3 million or more CDR3-containing paired-end reads. Via MiXCR, TCRdb re-called the 5' RACE reads, giving one row per CDR3 protein. The data contain approximately 900,000 distinct CDR3 sequences, roughly 50% of them seen just once; the ten biggest clones take up roughly 12%. On this clonotype: The antigen remains unidentified.

General observations from the study: Any conclusive comparison of naive versus antigen-experienced cells was prevented by using unsorted PBMCs. Per million T cells, the diversity of TCR beta decreased roughly linearly as age advanced.

The CDR3 totals 15 residues. Trimming removed 4 bases from V and 8 bases from J; junction bases left unmatched: 12. Every donor contributed roughly 11 milliliters of peripheral blood by blood draw. This chain links TRBV12-3 or TRBV12-4 with TRBJ2-3; 7 bases fit TRBD1. Sequencing was carried out using blood. This TCR was recovered from a man aged 25 to 45 in good health. This chain's CDR3 is CASSSIRDSRRTQYF. The CDR3 DNA reads as TGTGCCAGCAGTTCCATCCGGGACAGTCGGCGTACGCAGTATTTT.